These 20 T cell receptor beta chains came from one sample sequenced in a study of blood T cell repertoires in COVID-19. Sequencing was performed with immunoSEQ multiplex PCR; in TCRdb, only in-frame clones are kept and a portion is missing. The sample carries 150,000 to 200,000 clones, 75% to 90% recorded once. The sequencing input was PBMCs or T cells enriched from blood (not recorded which). The receptors derive from a woman aged 40 to 49 with acute COVID-19.

The V call is TRBV6-2 or TRBV6-3, the J call TRBJ2-1; a possible D gene is TRBD2 (6 bases). Germline V lookup: CDR1 MNHEY, CDR2 SVGEGT. V dropped 2 bases and J dropped 7 bases, with 15 bases sitting between them. CDR3 length: 15 amino acids. The CDR3 region is CASSYILAKSNEQFF. Here the CDR3 DNA reads TGTGCCAGCAGTTACATCCTAGCGAAGAGTAATGAGCAGTTCTTC.

The chain has TRBV27 and TRBJ2-7; unclear D gene. CDR3 size: 12 residues. Trimming stripped 5 bases from V and 5 bases from J, with 10 bases between. Germline V gene data show CDR1 as MNHEY and CDR2 as SMNVEV (reference sequence). The CDR3 sequence is CASSRLGNEQYF. The CDR3 coding sequence is TGTGCCAGCAGTCGCCTTGGCAACGAGCAGTACTTC.

As to this clone: The sample contains more than one DNA sequence encoding this CDR3. V is TRBV3-1 (or the pseudogene TRBV3-2) and J is TRBJ2-7, with 8 bases that match TRBD2. The CDR3 covers 14 residues. The trim removed 1 base at V and 4 bases at J, leaving 3 bases unmatched. Germline values: CDR1 LGHDT, CDR2 YNNKEL (reference sequence). DNA for the CDR3: TGTGCCAGCAGCCAAGCGGGGGGGCCTTACGAGCAGTACTTC. Translating it yields CASSQAGGPYEQYF.

V and J are TRBV6-5 and TRBJ2-1; tentatively, D is TRBD2 (7 bases). The length of the CDR3 is 15 residues. Germline V gene sequence: CDR1 MNHEY, CDR2 SVGAGI. Trimming pared 5 bases from V and 4 bases from J, leaving 15 bases between. The chain's CDR3 is CASSRGGLTYNEQFF. In nucleotides, the CDR3 is TGTGCCAGCAGTAGGGGGGGGCTGACTTACAATGAGCAGTTCTTC.

V usage is TRBV5-6 and J usage is TRBJ1-1; D not certain. The length of the CDR3 is 14 residues. Between the trimmed V and J ends, which lost 5 bases and 4 bases, there was a span of 15 bases. CDR1 and CDR2 from the germline V gene are SGHDT and YYEEEE. CDR3 loop: CASSPDGSSTEAFF. CDR3 DNA: TGTGCCAGCAGTCCAGATGGGAGCAGCACTGAAGCTTTCTTT.

This chain joins TRBV2 and TRBJ2-1; 7 nucleotides align to TRBD2. CDR3 size: 14 residues. CDR1 is SNHLY and CDR2 is FYNNEI in the germline V gene. After removal of 3 bases from V and 7 bases from J, the junction contained 6 bases not matched to a gene. The CDR3 sequence: CASSDAPAGNEQFF. In DNA form, the CDR3 reads TGTGCCAGCAGTGATGCCCCAGCGGGAAATGAGCAGTTCTTC.

This chain links TRBV19 with TRBJ2-3; 7 bases map to TRBD2. CDR1 is LNHDA, CDR2 SQIVND, per germline (reference sequence). J gave up 3 bases and V 5 bases, and 8 bases lay outside the gene matches. The CDR3 spans 15 residues. CDR3 amino acids: CASSLRGGATDTQYF. The CDR3 nucleotides read TGTGCCAGTAGTCTCCGGGGAGGGGCAACAGATACGCAGTATTTT.

This chain connects TRBV2 to TRBJ2-1, with D uncertain. The germline V and J ends were trimmed by 3 bases and 2 bases, with 11 bases remaining between them. In germline, CDR1 is SNHLY, CDR2 FYNNEI. This CDR3 has 15 residues. The CDR3 spells CASSDKRGTYNEQFF. The DNA for the CDR3 is TGTGCCAGCAGTGATAAGCGCGGCACCTACAATGAGCAGTTCTTC.

This clone has a single count. The chain joins TRBV27 to TRBJ1-4, with D tentatively TRBD1 (6 bases). The CDR3 is 11 residues long. Germline V gene lookup returns CDR1 MNHEY and CDR2 SMNVEV (reference sequence). Trimming cost V 8 bases and J 10 bases, with 11 bases left between them. CDR3 amino acids: CASGIQGKLFF. The CDR3 coding sequence is TGTGCCAGCGGCATACAGGGAAAACTGTTTTTT. Full variable domain (missing parts from reference TRBV27 and TRBJ1-4): EAQVTQNPRYLITVTGKKLTVTCSQNMNHEYMSWYRQDPGLGLRQIYYSMNVEVTDKGDVPEGYKVSRKEKRNFPLILESPSPNQTSLYFCASGIQGKLFFGSGTQLSVL.

The rearrangement links TRBV7-9 to TRBJ2-5; the D gene is possibly TRBD2 (6 bases). CDR3 length equals 15 residues. Trimming took off 1 base at V and 4 bases at J, with 13 bases between the two ends. Germline loops: CDR1 SEHNR, CDR2 FQNEAQ (reference sequence). CDR3 loop: CASSLGSGRRETQYF. CDR3 DNA sequence: TGTGCCAGCAGCTTAGGTAGCGGCAGGAGAGAGACCCAGTACTTC.

The chain combines TRBV4-1 with TRBJ2-2; 16 nucleotides line up with TRBD2. Per the germline V gene, CDR1 is MGHRA and CDR2 is YSYEKL. The CDR3 loop spans 19 amino acids. Trimming took 4 bases from V and 3 from J; bases not matched to a gene: 8. The CDR3 nucleotides are TGCGCCAGCAGCCGAGGGACTAGCGGGGGGGCCTCGTACACCGGGGAGCTGTTTTTT. Its protein is CASSRGTSGGASYTGELFF.

The rearrangement links TRBV30 to TRBJ1-2, with 7 bases fitting TRBD1. V trimming: 7 bases; J trimming: 1 base; junction bases outside the gene matches: 6. Germline values: CDR1 GTSNPN, CDR2 SVGIG (reference sequence). This CDR3 region has 13 residues. The CDR3 DNA follows: TGTGCCTACGGACAGGACCATAACTATGGCTACACCTTC. It codes for CAYGQDHNYGYTF.

The rearrangement links TRBV30 to TRBJ1-2; maybe TRBD1 (6 bases). The V gene lost 1 base and the J gene lost 3 bases, with 21 bases spanning the gap. The CDR3 length is 17 residues. Germline lookup yields CDR1 GTSNPN and CDR2 SVGIG (reference sequence). Here the CDR3 reads CAWSAERGGLVYYGYTF. The CDR3 nucleotides are TGTGCCTGGAGTGCCGAGAGGGGGGGCCTGGTATACTATGGCTACACCTTC.

This chain uses TRBV7-8 with TRBJ1-1, with D unresolved. Trimming took 2 bases from V and 4 from J, leaving 11 bases between them. In germline, CDR1 is SGHVS, CDR2 FQNEAQ. The CDR3 runs to 14 residues. The CDR3 DNA sequence: TGTGCCAGCAGCTTAAAGGGAGGGAGCACTGAAGCTTTCTTT. Translating gives CASSLKGGSTEAFF.

The CDR3 DNA reads TGTGCCAGCAGTGACAGGACTAGCGGAAGGTCGGAGCAGTTCTTC. This codes for CASSDRTSGRSEQFF. This chain uses TRBV6-2 or TRBV6-3 with TRBJ2-1; TRBD2 matches at 10 bases. CDR1 is MNHEY and CDR2 is SVGEGT in the germline V gene. Trimming took 5 bases from V and 10 from J; bases not matched to a gene: 11. The CDR3 covers 15 residues.

The chain joins TRBV7-6 to TRBJ2-2, with 12 positions matching TRBD1. This CDR3 spans 16 amino acids. Germline V gene lookup returns CDR1 SGHVS and CDR2 FNYEAQ. The J segment lost 9 bases and the V segment lost 4 bases, leaving 9 bases of the junction unmatched. In nucleotides, the CDR3 is TGTGCCAGCAGCTCGGGACAGGGGGCCGAATCCAGGGAGCTGTTTTTT. This sequence encodes CASSSGQGAESRELFF.

The chain has TRBV10-2 and TRBJ1-1; D is perhaps TRBD1 (6 bases). Trimming shortened V by 6 bases and J by 6 bases, and 14 bases separated the two germline ends. CDR1 and CDR2 (germline): WSHSY, SAAADI. This CDR3 is built from 13 residues. Here the CDR3 DNA reads TGCGCCAGCAGGCGATCAGGGGTGGCTGAAGCTTTCTTT. Amino acid sequence: CASRRSGVAEAFF.

The V and J genes are TRBV6-4 and TRBJ2-7; TRBD1 matches at 10 bases. Germline V gene sequence: CDR1 MRHNA, CDR2 SNTAGT. Trimming cost V 9 bases and J 5 bases; bases outside gene matches: 4. The CDR3 runs 12 residues. CDR3 sequence reads: CASPGTGDEQYF. CDR3 DNA: TGTGCCAGTCCCGGGACAGGGGACGAGCAGTACTTC.

The chain uses TRBV7-8 and TRBJ1-2, with TRBD1 matching over 7 bases. With 0 bases clipped from V and 4 bases from J, the junction kept 8 bases outside the gene matches. This CDR3 region has 16 residues. Germline CDR1 reads SGHVS; CDR2 reads FQNEAQ. CDR3 sequence: CASSLANRQGGYGYTF. CDR3 bases: TGTGCCAGCAGCTTAGCCAACCGACAGGGTGGCTATGGCTACACCTTC.

CDR3: CASSQDWRTGELFF. The CDR3 DNA follows: TGTGCCAGCAGCCAAGATTGGCGGACCGGGGAGCTGTTTTTT. The V and J genes are TRBV4-2 and TRBJ2-2; D uncertain. Trimming removed 0 bases at V and 5 bases at J, with 7 bases between. The CDR3 spans 14 residues. Germline lookup yields CDR1 LGHNA and CDR2 YNFKEQ.